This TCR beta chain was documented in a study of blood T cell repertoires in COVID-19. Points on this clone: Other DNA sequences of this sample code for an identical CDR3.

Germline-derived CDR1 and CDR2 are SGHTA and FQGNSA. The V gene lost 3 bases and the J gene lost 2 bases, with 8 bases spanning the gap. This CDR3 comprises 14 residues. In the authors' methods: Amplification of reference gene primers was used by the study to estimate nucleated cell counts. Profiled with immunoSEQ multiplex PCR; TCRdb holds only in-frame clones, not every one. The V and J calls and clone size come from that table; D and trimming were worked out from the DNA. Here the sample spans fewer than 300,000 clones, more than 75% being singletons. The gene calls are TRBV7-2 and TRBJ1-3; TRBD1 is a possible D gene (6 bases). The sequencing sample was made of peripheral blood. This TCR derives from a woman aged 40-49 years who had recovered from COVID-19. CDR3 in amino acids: CASSLGAAGNTIYF. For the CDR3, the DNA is TGTGCCAGCAGCTTGGGGGCAGCTGGAAACACCATATATTTT.